A single sample is the source of the 20 T cell receptor beta chains below, sequenced in a study of tumor-infiltrating lymphocytes in primary liver carcinoma. The template, about 540 ng total RNA, yielded TCR beta cDNA made with a constant-region primer. The TCR beta library was amplified through three nested multiplex PCR rounds in a modified ARM-PCR procedure. It was with TRBV1-TRBV30 forward primers and a C-beta reverse primer that the first two PCR rounds were run, at around 11 cycles each. A single record per CDR3 protein comes from TCRdb applying MiXCR to the multiplex PCR reads. This sample has around 120,000 distinct CDR3 sequences, with less than 75% found just once. Without any cell sorting, roughly 20-33 mg of bulk tissue yielded co-extracted RNA and DNA. The sample was tumor-adjacent normal liver tissue. The receptors were gathered from a woman in her sixties with primary liver carcinoma and hepatitis B virus infection.

On this clonotype itself: Without the conserved terminal phenylalanine or tryptophan, this CDR3 likely stems from a read error. This sequence joins TRBV11-2 and TRBJ2-5, with D perhaps TRBD1 (6 bases). The CDR3 has 15 residues. Per germline, CDR1 SGHAT and CDR2 FQNNGV. The CDR3 sequence is CAGSLDQGKQETQYI. CDR3 sequence (DNA): TGTGCCGGCAGCTTAGATCAGGGGAAACAAGAGACCCAGTACATC.

Points on this clonotype: This may stem from a read error, because a much larger clone lies one nucleotide away. The chain uses TRBV28 and TRBJ2-7; 9 bases line up with TRBD2. Germline-derived CDR1 and CDR2 are MDHEN and SYDVKM. This CDR3 is built from 14 residues. Here the CDR3 DNA reads TGTGCCAGCAGTTTAGCGGGAGGGCCCTACGAGCATTACTTC. Its translation: CASSLAGGPYEHYF.

Worth noting for this clonotype: This CDR3 fails to terminate in the conserved phenylalanine or tryptophan, so it likely reflects a read error. The V gene is TRBV11-3, the J gene TRBJ2-6, with 8 bases that match TRBD1. CDR3 length: 17 amino acids. CDR1 is SGHNT and CDR2 is YENEEA in the germline V gene. In DNA, the CDR3 is TGCGCCAGCAGTCCTCGGACAGGGACCAGTGTGGCCAACGTCCTGACTTTA. This codes for CASSPRTGTSVANVLTL.

Comment on this clonotype: The CDR3 does not close with the conserved phenylalanine or tryptophan, likely indicating a read error. Because the CDR3's place on the DNA is in doubt, the DNA is left out and the CDR3 is given as listed by TCRdb. The V and J genes are TRBV10-3 and TRBJ2-2. Germline V gene data show CDR1 as ENHRY and CDR2 as SYGVKD. The CDR3 has 13 amino acids, counting both end residues. The CDR3 loop reads CAISESLTGEPFL.

Notes on this clonotype: A single base separates this from a much larger clone, so it may be a read error. The rearrangement uses TRBV5-6 and TRBJ1-5; weak D call: TRBD1 (5 bases). Germline V lookup: CDR1 SGHDT, CDR2 YYEEEE. This CDR3 comprises 16 residues. The chain's CDR3 is CASSSADGGNNQPRHF. CDR3 bases: TGTGCCAGCAGCTCGGCCGACGGGGGGAACAATCAGCCCCGGCATTTT.

Comment on this clonotype: This may be a read error: a much more frequent sequence differs by one nucleotide. The chain uses TRBV4-2 and TRBJ2-1; D is uncertain. Germline CDR1 LGHNA, CDR2 YNFKEQ. There are 14 residues in the CDR3. For the CDR3, the DNA is TGTACCAGCAGCCAAGGATCCAAGGATGATGAGCAGTTCTTC. Translation: CTSSQGSKDDEQFF.

This clonotype showed up just once. A much larger clone differs from this one at a single base, so this may be a read error. Without the conserved terminal phenylalanine or tryptophan, this CDR3 likely stems from a read error. The chain carries TRBV5-1 and TRBJ2-2, with D possibly TRBD1 on 5 matching bases. The CDR3 length is 13 residues. Deletions cut 0 bases from V and 6 bases from J, with 6 bases between. The V gene's germline CDR1 is SGHRS and CDR2 YFSETQ. The CDR3 nucleotides read TGCGCCAGCAGCTTGGTGGGGCCCGGGGAGCTGTTTATT. Protein: CASSLVGPGELFI.

In the case of this clonotype: The germline gene is not matched at one end of the junction; a read error may be the cause. The chain combines TRBV4-2 with TRBJ2-4; no firm D call. CDR3 length equals 13 residues. CDR1 is LGHNA and CDR2 is YNFKEQ in the germline V gene. CDR3 in amino acids: CASSQEVQIILYF. CDR3 in DNA: TGTGCCAGCAGCCAAGAGGTTCAGATCATTCTGTACTTC.

Remarks on this clonotype: At one end the junction does not follow the germline gene, possibly because of a read error. V usage is TRBV6-1 and J usage is TRBJ2-1, with TRBD1 matching over 9 bases. This CDR3 is built from 16 residues. Per germline, CDR1 MNHNS and CDR2 SASEGT. CDR3 amino acids: CARRGQGHDSYNEQFF. The DNA for the CDR3 is TGTGCCAGAAGGGGACAGGGACACGACTCCTATAATGAGCAGTTCTTC.

This clonotype occurred many times. This sequence joins TRBV7-8 and TRBJ2-2; D gene unclear. From germline, CDR1 is SGHVS and CDR2 FQNEAQ. The CDR3 extends over 13 amino acids. The germline V and J ends were trimmed by 0 bases and 6 bases, with 5 bases remaining between them. The CDR3 reads CASSLAGPGELFF. The CDR3 DNA sequence: TGTGCCAGCAGCTTAGCCGGGCCCGGGGAGCTGTTTTTT.

This clonotype was seen only once. Possible read error: a much larger clone is one base away. This sequence joins TRBV28 and TRBJ1-5, with D unresolved. This CDR3 spans 14 amino acids. Germline V gene sequence: CDR1 MDHEN, CDR2 SYDVKM. The V end was cut by 6 bases, the J end by 2 bases, with 11 bases between. Here the CDR3 DNA reads TGTGCCAGCAGGGAGGGTATAGGCAATCAGCCCCAGCATTTT. Residues: CASREGIGNQPQHF.

As for this clonotype: One end of the junction fails to match germline, which may point to a read error. This chain uses TRBV6-5 with TRBJ2-3; D is ambiguous. CDR1 is MNHEY and CDR2 is SVGAGI in the germline V gene. The CDR3 is 14 amino acids. The CDR3 protein is CASSYVSGADTQYF. CDR3 DNA sequence: TGTGCCAGCAGTTATGTGTCCGGCGCAGATACACAGTATTTT.

With regard to this clonotype: An end of the junction does not agree with germline; a read error may underlie this. V is TRBV11-2 and J is TRBJ2-5; D remains unclear. CDR3 size: 14 residues. Germline CDR1 SGHAT, CDR2 FQNNGV. CDR3 nucleotides: TGTGCTAGCAGCATAGATCAGGTCGTGAAGACTCAGTACTTC. It specifies CASSIDQVVKTQYF.

This clonotype showed up just a few times. The J gene is TRBJ2-2, the V gene TRBV28; D is perhaps TRBD2 (5 bases). Trimming cost V 2 bases and J 7 bases, with 17 bases left between them. Germline V CDR1 and CDR2: MDHEN, SYDVKM. The CDR3 sequence is 16 residues long. The CDR3 here is CASSLNSVQVVGELFF. The CDR3 coding sequence is TGTGCCAGCAGTTTAAATAGCGTCCAGGTGGTCGGGGAGCTGTTTTTT.

A remark on this clonotype: An end of the junction does not agree with germline; a read error may underlie this. The rearrangement links TRBV6-1 to TRBJ2-3, with 12 nucleotides matching TRBD2. This CDR3 has 16 amino acids. Per germline, CDR1 MNHNS and CDR2 SASEGT. The CDR3 loop reads CASNSRLAGVPDMQYF. The CDR3, as DNA: TGTGCCAGCAATTCTCGACTAGCGGGAGTCCCAGATATGCAGTATTTT.

Remarks on this clonotype: A junction boundary mismatches the germline segment, possibly from a read error. V is TRBV20-1 and J is TRBJ2-3; no clear D gene. The CDR3 contains 14 residues. Germline values: CDR1 DFQATT, CDR2 SNEGSKA (reference sequence). Here the CDR3 DNA reads TGCAGTGCTAGTGAAGTAGGCGTCAAAGATATGCAGTATTTT. Protein sequence: CSASEVGVKDMQYF.

This clonotype is medium-sized (0.01 to 0.1%) within its sample. The V and J genes are TRBV11-2 and TRBJ2-2; 8 positions match TRBD2. The germline CDR1 and CDR2 sequences are SGHAT and FQNNGV. V gave up 5 bases and J gave up 5 bases; unmatched junction bases: 4. CDR3 size: 14 residues. This CDR3 reads CASSPTGGTGELFF. The CDR3 nucleotides are TGTGCCAGCAGCCCGACGGGGGGGACCGGGGAGCTGTTTTTT. Using reference TRBV11-2 and TRBJ2-2 for the parts outside the CDR3, the full variable domain is EAGVAQSPRYKIIEKRQSVAFWCNPISGHATLYWYQQILGQGPKLLIQFQNNGVVDDSQLPKDRFSAERLKGVDSTLKIQPAKLEDSAVYLCASSPTGGTGELFFGEGSRLTVL.

Remarks on this clonotype: At one boundary the junction diverges from the germline segment, which might be a read error. This chain links TRBV11-2 with TRBJ2-1, with a possible D match to TRBD2 (5 bases). Per germline, CDR1 SGHAT and CDR2 FQNNGV. The CDR3 totals 13 residues. Written as DNA, the CDR3 is TGCGCCAGCAGCTGGGCTAGCAGTGGTGAGCAGTTCTTC. Translated: CASSWASSGEQFF. Variable domain in full (rest from reference TRBV11-2 and TRBJ2-1): EAGVAQSPRYKIIEKRQSVAFWCNPISGHATLYWYQQILGQGPKLLIQFQNNGVVDDSQLPKDRFSAERLKGVDSTLKIQPAKLEDSAVYLCASSWASSGEQFFGPGTRLTVL.

This clonotype is a singleton in its sample. A junction boundary mismatches the germline segment, possibly from a read error. The chain is built from TRBV12-3 or TRBV12-4 and TRBJ1-1; 7 bases are a match to TRBD1. The CDR3 has 13 residues. CDR3 nucleotide sequence: TGTGGCAGCAGCCGACAGGGAAACACTGAAGCTTTCTTT. Its translation is CGSSRQGNTEAFF.

Only one count was recorded for this clonotype. Possible read error: a much larger clone is one base away. V and J are TRBV7-9 and TRBJ1-1; D is ambiguous. The germline gives CDR1 SEHNR, CDR2 FQNEAQ (reference sequence). The CDR3 loop spans 14 amino acids. CDR3: CANSKDLVDTEAFF. CDR3 in DNA: TGTGCCAACAGCAAAGACCTCGTTGACACTGAAGCTTTCTTT.